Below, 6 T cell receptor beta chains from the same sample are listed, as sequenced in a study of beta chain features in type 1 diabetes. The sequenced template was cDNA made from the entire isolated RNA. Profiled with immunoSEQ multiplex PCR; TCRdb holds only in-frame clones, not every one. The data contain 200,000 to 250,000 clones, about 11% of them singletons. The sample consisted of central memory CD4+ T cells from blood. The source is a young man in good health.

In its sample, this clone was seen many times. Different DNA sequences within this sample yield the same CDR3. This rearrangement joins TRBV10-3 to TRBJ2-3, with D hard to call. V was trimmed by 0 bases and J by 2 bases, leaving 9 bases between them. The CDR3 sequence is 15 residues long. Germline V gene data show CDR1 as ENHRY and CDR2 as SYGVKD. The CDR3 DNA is TGTGCCATCAGTGAGTCAAGGATACTCACAGATACGCAGTATTTT. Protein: CAISESRILTDTQYF.

CDR3: CASSLGVRGVPYEQYF. CDR3 coding DNA: TGTGCCAGCAGCTTAGGCGTTAGGGGAGTCCCCTACGAGCAGTACTTC. V and J are TRBV7-2 and TRBJ2-7; D could derive from TRBD1 or TRBD2 (5 bases each). Germline assignment: CDR1 SGHTA and CDR2 FQGNSA. This CDR3 is built from 16 residues. V lost 1 base and J 2 bases, leaving 15 bases between the germline ends.

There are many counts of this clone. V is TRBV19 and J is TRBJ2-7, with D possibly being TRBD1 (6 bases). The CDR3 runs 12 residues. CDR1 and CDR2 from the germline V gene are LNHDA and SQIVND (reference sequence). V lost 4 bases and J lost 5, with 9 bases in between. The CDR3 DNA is TGTGCCAGTAGTACAGGGGAAGACGAGCAGTACTTC. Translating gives CASSTGEDEQYF.

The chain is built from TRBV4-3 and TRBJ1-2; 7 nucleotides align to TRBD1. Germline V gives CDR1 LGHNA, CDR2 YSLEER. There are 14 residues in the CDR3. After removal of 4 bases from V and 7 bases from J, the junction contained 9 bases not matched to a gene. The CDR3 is CASSRWEGAGGYTF. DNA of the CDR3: TGCGCCAGCAGCCGGTGGGAGGGGGCTGGTGGCTACACCTTC.

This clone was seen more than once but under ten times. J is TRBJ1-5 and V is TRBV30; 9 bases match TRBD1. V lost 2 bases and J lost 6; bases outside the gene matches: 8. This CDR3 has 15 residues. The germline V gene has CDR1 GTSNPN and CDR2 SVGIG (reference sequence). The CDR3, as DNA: TGTGCCTGGAGTTTTACAGGGGGCCTTGGTCAGCCCCAGCATTTT. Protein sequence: CAWSFTGGLGQPQHF.

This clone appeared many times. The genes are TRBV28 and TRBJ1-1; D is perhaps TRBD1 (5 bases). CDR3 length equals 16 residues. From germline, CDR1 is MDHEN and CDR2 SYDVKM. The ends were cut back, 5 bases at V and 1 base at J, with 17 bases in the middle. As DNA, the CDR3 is TGTGCCAGCAGTCCTCCAGGGCTGTTTCGGAACACTGAAGCTTTCTTT. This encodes CASSPPGLFRNTEAFF.